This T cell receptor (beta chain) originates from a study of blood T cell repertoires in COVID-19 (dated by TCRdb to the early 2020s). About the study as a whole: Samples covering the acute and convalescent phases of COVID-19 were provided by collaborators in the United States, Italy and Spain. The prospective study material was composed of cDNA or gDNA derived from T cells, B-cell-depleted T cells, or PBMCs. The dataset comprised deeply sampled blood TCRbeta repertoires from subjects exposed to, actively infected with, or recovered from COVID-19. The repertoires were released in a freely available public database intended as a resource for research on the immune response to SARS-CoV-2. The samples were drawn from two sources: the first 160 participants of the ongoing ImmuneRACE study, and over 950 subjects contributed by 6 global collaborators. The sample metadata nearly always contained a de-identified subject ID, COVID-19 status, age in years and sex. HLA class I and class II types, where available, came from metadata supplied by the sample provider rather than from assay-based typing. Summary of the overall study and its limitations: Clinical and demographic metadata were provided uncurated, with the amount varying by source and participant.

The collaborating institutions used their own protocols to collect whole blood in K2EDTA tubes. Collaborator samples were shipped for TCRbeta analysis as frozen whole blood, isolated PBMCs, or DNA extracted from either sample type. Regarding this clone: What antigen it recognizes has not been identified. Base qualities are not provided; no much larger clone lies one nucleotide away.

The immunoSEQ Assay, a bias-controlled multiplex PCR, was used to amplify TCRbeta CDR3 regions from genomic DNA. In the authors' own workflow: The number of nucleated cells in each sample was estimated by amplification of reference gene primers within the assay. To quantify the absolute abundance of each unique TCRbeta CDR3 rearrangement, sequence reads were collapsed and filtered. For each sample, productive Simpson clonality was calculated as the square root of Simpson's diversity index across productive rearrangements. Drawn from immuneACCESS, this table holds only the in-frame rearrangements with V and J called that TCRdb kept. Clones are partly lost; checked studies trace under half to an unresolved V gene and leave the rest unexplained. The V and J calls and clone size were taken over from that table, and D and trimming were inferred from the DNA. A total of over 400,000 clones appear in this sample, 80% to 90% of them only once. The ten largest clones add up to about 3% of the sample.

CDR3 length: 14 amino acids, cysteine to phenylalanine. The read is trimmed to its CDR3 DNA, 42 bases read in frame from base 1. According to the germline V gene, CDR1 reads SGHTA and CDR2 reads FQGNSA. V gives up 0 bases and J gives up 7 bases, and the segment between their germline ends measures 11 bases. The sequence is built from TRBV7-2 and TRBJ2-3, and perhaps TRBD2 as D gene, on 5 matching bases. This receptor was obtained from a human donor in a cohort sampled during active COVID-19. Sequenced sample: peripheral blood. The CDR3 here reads CASSLAGVRNTQYF. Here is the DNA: TGTGCCAGCAGCTTAGCGGGAGTTAGAAATACGCAGTATTTT.